This TCR beta chain emerged from a study of T-cell memory formation after mild COVID-19. Regarding the study as a whole: Shrinking CD4+ clones resided mostly in CM and EM, and CD8+ ones in EMRA.

Germline CDR1 reads MGHRA; CDR2 reads YSYEKL. The CDR3 has 15 residues. The V gene lost 6 bases and the J gene lost 8 bases, with 19 bases spanning the gap. Each CDR3 protein is one row after TCRdb ran MiXCR on the 5' RACE reads. The data hold around 7,000 distinct CDR3 sequences, with roughly 31% observed a single time. This clonotype was detected ten times or more. Its antigen is undetermined. The sample taken for sequencing was PBMCs or a T cell subset sorted from them (not recorded which). This TCR was sampled from an adult woman who had mild COVID-19 (a few samples of this study predate the infection). Cell type and time point are not known. J is TRBJ1-4 and V is TRBV4-1; unclear D gene. CDR3 residues: CASRRTAAVGEKLFF. Written as DNA, the CDR3 is TGCGCCAGCAGACGGACGGCTGCGGTGGGGGAAAAACTGTTTTTT.